This TCR beta chain stems from a study of shared clonotypes between healthy human individuals. Worth noting for this clone: Its cognate antigen is unknown.

Sequencing was performed with immunoSEQ multiplex PCR; in TCRdb, only in-frame clones are kept and a portion is missing. The sample records about 710,000 clones, about two thirds being singletons. Findings of the study overall: Generation of non-shared clonotypes was less probable than generation of clonotypes shared by all four donors. Rarefaction revealed incomplete sorted-subset sequencing despite large depth. Generally, estimated richness proved larger in naive subsets than it did in memory subsets.

The J segment lost 4 bases and the V segment lost 5 bases, leaving 8 bases of the junction unmatched. Germline V gives CDR1 SGHRS, CDR2 YFSETQ. The CDR3 covers 15 residues. Each donor was a Caucasian adult residing in Nashville, Tennessee. V is TRBV5-1 and J is TRBJ1-3, with TRBD1 identical over 8 bases. The sequence came from a woman in her twenties or thirties in good health. Sequences were obtained from memory CD4+ T cells sorted from blood. Subset described: CD45RA-negative fraction. CDR3 in amino acids: CASSAGQGIGNTIYF. The CDR3 DNA reads as TGCGCCAGCAGTGCCGGACAGGGTATAGGAAACACCATATATTTT. Based on the CDR3 plus reference TRBV5-1 and TRBJ1-3, the full variable domain is KAGVTQTPRYLIKTRGQQVTLSCSPISGHRSVSWYQQTPGQGLQFLFEYFSETQRNKGNFPGRFSGRQFSNSRSEMNVSTLELGDSALYLCASSAGQGIGNTIYFGEGSWLTVV.